This T cell receptor (beta chain) was sequenced in a study of memory CD4+ T cells and cytomegalovirus serostatus. General study findings and limits: Suggested: most of the CMV-linked TCR signature lies in CD4+ memory cells. Each of 55 to 80 CMV-associated TCRbeta sequences occurred in one to five individuals.

Details on this clone: Its antigen is not known.

The sort gate was single viable CD3+CD4+CD8-CD45RO+ cells for memory CD4+ T cells. Germline V gene data show CDR1 as LGHNA and CDR2 as YSLEER. The V end was cut by 0 bases, the J end by 7 bases, with 10 bases between. The CDR3 has 15 amino acids. Only in-frame clones appear in the TCRdb table, and some are missing; sequencing was by immunoSEQ multiplex PCR. The profile shows around 53,000 clones, around 83% of them singletons. Material for sequencing was memory CD4+ T cells from blood. The V and J genes are TRBV4-3 and TRBJ1-6; tentatively, D is TRBD1 (5 bases). The sequence was obtained from an adult in good health and CMV-seropositive. CDR3 residues: CASSQEMQGNSPLHF. The CDR3 DNA follows: TGCGCCAGCAGCCAAGAAATGCAGGGCAATTCACCCCTCCACTTT.